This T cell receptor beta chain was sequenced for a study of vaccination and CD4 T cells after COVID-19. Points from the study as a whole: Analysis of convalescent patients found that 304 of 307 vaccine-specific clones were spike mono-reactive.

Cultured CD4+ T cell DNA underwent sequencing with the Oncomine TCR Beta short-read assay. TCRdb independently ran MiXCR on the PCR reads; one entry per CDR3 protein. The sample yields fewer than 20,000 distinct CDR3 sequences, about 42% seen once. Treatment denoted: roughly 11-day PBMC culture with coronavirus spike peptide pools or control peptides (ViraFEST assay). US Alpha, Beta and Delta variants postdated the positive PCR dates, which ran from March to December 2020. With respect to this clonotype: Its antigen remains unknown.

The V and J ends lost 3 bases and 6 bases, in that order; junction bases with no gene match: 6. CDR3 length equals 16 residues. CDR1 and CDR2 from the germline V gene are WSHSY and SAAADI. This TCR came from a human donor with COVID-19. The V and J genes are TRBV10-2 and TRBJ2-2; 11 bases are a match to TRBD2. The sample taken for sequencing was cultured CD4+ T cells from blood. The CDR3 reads CASSDLATSGAGELFF. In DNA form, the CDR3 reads TGCGCCAGCAGTGATTTAGCGACTAGCGGGGCCGGGGAGCTGTTTTTT.